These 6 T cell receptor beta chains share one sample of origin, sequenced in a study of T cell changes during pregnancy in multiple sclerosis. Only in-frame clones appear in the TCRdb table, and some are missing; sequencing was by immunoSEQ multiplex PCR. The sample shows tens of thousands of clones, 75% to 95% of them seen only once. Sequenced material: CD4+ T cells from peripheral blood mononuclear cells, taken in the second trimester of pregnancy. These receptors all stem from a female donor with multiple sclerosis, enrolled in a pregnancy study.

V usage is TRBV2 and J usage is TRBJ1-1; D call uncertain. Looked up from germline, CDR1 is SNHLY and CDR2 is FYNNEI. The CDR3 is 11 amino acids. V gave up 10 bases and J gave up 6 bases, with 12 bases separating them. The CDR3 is CATIRRAEAFF. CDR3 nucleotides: TGTGCCACGATAAGGAGAGCTGAAGCTTTCTTT.

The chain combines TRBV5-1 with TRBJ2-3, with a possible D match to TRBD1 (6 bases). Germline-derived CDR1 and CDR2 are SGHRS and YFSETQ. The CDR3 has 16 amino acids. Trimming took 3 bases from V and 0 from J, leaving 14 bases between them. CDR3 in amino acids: CASSSLQGGSTDTQYF. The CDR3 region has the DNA TGCGCCAGCAGCTCGTTACAGGGCGGGAGCACAGATACGCAGTATTTT.

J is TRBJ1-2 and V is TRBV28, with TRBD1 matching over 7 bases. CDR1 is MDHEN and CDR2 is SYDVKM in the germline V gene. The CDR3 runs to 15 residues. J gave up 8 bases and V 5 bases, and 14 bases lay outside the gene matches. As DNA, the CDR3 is TGTGCCAGCAGTCCGAGGACAGGATCTTTCACGGGCTACACCTTC. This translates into CASSPRTGSFTGYTF.

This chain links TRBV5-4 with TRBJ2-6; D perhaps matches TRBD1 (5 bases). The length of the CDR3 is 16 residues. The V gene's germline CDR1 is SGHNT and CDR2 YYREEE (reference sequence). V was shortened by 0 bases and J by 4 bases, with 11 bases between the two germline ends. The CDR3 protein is CASSLVGAAGANVLTF. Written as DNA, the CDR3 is TGTGCCAGCAGCTTGGTTGGGGCCGCCGGGGCCAACGTCCTGACTTTC.

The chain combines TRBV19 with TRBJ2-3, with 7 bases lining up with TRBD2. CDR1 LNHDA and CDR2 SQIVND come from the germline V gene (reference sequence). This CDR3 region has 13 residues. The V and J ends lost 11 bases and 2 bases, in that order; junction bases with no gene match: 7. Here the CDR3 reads CAAGLEFTDTQYF. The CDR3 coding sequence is TGTGCCGCTGGACTAGAATTCACAGATACGCAGTATTTT.

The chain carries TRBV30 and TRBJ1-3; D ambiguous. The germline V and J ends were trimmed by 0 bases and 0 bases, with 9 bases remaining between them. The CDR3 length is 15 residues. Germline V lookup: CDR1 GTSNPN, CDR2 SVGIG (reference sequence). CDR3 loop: CAWSVNSHSGNTIYF. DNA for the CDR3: TGTGCCTGGAGTGTAAACAGCCACTCTGGAAACACCATATATTTT.